The clone carrying this TCR beta chain was recorded many times. The record originates from a study of metastatic and nonmetastatic thyroid tumors. There were no patients who had received any treatment before thyroid surgery. Trimming took off 0 bases at V and 4 bases at J, with 6 bases between the two ends. The CDR3 sequence is 13 residues long. The germline V gene has CDR1 MNHEY and CDR2 SVGAGI. TCRdb reassembled clones from the PCR reads with MiXCR. Here the sample spans 49,000 or so clones, more than 20% being singletons. The chain uses TRBV6-5 and TRBJ1-2, with a weak D call TRBD1 (5 bases). The receptor was derived from a male donor with papillary thyroid cancer or a benign thyroid nodule (not recorded which). Some clones in this sample may be carry-over from other donors' samples. Sequenced material: blood. The CDR3 spells CASSYSGGYGYTF. The CDR3 DNA is TGTGCCAGCAGTTACTCGGGGGGCTATGGCTACACCTTC.